This T cell receptor beta chain was documented in a study of a mutant IDH1 vaccine in newly diagnosed glioma. Study at large: Every participant had undergone radiotherapy, temozolomide, or both before, and most underwent both. Points from the study as a whole: Shifts in the top peripheral T cell clonotypes seemed unrelated to pseudoprogression.

Noted time point: week 47, end of study. All doses held 300 ug of mutant IDH1 20-mer peptide, with topical imiquimod. All eight of the vaccinations patients received fell in weeks 1, 3, 5, 7, 11, 15, 19 and 23. The protocol was immunoSEQ multiplex PCR, while the TCRdb copy is restricted to in-frame clones and leaves out a portion. The top ten clones hold 3.2% of a sample with about 56,000 clones, roughly four fifths of them seen once. The CDR3 runs to 16 residues. Looked up from germline, CDR1 is SNHLY and CDR2 is FYNNEI. V trimming: 4 bases; J trimming: 10 bases; junction bases outside the gene matches: 13. Points on this clone: Its antigen is unidentified.

The chain combines TRBV2 with TRBJ2-1, with 10 nucleotides matching TRBD2. Here the sequenced sample was PBMCs, taken from a glioma patient whose treatment included an IDH1 peptide vaccine. The TCR was taken from a woman aged 45-65 years with glioma. CDR3 DNA: TGTGCCAGCAGTGCGAAGAAGAGCGGGGGGGGCTGGGAGCAGTTCTTC. Encoded protein: CASSAKKSGGGWEQFF.